This T cell receptor beta chain is drawn from a study of OX40 agonist ivuxolimab in advanced cancers. Whole-study context: At doses from 0.01 to 10 mg/kg, patients were given intravenous ivuxolimab every 2 weeks. Melanoma, hepatocellular carcinoma, head and neck or renal cell cancer occurred in dose-escalation patients. Study-wide points: Among some nonresponders, normalized T-cell clonal expansion was also low.

This clone has only one observation. Its antigen is not known. From germline, CDR1 is SGHNT and CDR2 YYREEE (reference sequence). Unmatched junction bases numbered 4, after V lost 1 base and J lost 3 bases. The CDR3 is 16 amino acids. The repertoire was sequenced with immunoSEQ multiplex PCR; TCRdb's copy has only in-frame clones and lacks some. The table has more than 65,000 clones, around 94% seen once. The rearrangement joins TRBV5-4 to TRBJ2-1, with TRBD2 matching over 10 bases. The sequence came from an adult with an advanced solid tumor such as melanoma, head and neck, liver or kidney cancer. Sequenced material: CD4+ or CD8+ T cells sorted from blood, taken in a trial of the OX40 agonist ivuxolimab. CDR3: CASSLISGGVYNEQFF. CDR3 nucleotide sequence: TGTGCCAGCAGCTTGATCAGCGGGGGGGTCTACAATGAGCAGTTCTTC.